These 15 T cell receptor beta chains originate from one sample sequenced in a study of shared T cell receptors in the human thymus. Using immunoSEQ multiplex PCR, the repertoire was profiled, and TCRdb retains in-frame clones only, with some absent. The repertoire consists of over 450,000 clones, with about 80% occurring once and the leading ten covering about 0.014%. This same sample was also taken into another study, of human thymus T cells.

The sample consisted of thymocytes. The receptors stem from a boy less than two years old with a congenital heart defect.

The chain combines TRBV6-1 with TRBJ2-7, with 10 bases identical to TRBD1. CDR3 length: 17 residues. Germline V lookup: CDR1 MNHNS, CDR2 SASEGT. Trimming took 4 bases from V and 3 from J; bases not matched to a gene: 12. CDR3 bases: TGTGCCAGCAGTGCCATCATCCGGGACAGGGGTGTCTACGAGCAGTACTTC. It yields the protein CASSAIIRDRGVYEQYF.

This clone was detected a few times. The chain joins TRBV29-1 to TRBJ2-7; TRBD1 is a possible D gene (6 bases). CDR1 and CDR2 (germline): SQVTM, ANQGSEA. This CDR3 contains 14 residues. Trimming pared 4 bases from V and 2 bases from J, leaving 15 bases between. In DNA form, the CDR3 reads TGCAGCGTTGGAACAGGGCCCTACACCTACGAGCAGTACTTC. Its protein is CSVGTGPYTYEQYF.

The rearrangement links TRBV18 to TRBJ1-3; unclear D gene. The germline CDR1 and CDR2 sequences are KGHSH and LQKENI. The V end lost 5 bases, the J end lost 0 bases, and 11 bases lay between the germline ends. CDR3 length: 15 residues. CDR3 residues: CASSSTRGSGNTIYF. The CDR3 DNA sequence: TGTGCCAGCTCATCCACCCGGGGCTCTGGAAACACCATATATTTT. The complete variable domain, with remaining parts taken from reference TRBV18 and TRBJ1-3, reads NAGVMQNPRHLVRRRGQEARLRCSPMKGHSHVYWYRQLPEEGLKFMVYLQKENIIDESGMPKERFSAEFPKEGPSILRIQQVVRGDSAAYFCASSSTRGSGNTIYFGEGSWLTVV.

This chain uses TRBV4-3 with TRBJ2-1, with 7 bases identical to TRBD2. CDR1 LGHNA and CDR2 YSLEER come from the germline V gene. V was pared by 0 bases and J by 5 bases, with 4 bases of the junction left unmatched. CDR3 length equals 15 residues. In nucleotides, the CDR3 is TGCGCCAGCAGCCAAGATAGGGACTACCACAATGAGCAGTTCTTC. It yields the protein CASSQDRDYHNEQFF.

V is TRBV2 and J is TRBJ1-2; 9 bases map to TRBD1. Germline CDR1 SNHLY, CDR2 FYNNEI. The trim removed 0 bases at V and 0 bases at J, leaving 5 bases unmatched. This CDR3 has 17 residues. The CDR3 bases are TGTGCCAGCAGTGAAGCGCTTAGGACAGGGGCTAACTATGGCTACACCTTC. Protein sequence: CASSEALRTGANYGYTF.

DNA of the CDR3: TGTGCCAGCACCATAATACTGGGGCGGGGGGATGAGCAGTTCTTC. Amino acid sequence: CASTIILGRGDEQFF. The chain is built from TRBV11-2 and TRBJ2-1, with 8 bases lining up with TRBD2. The V gene end was trimmed by 7 bases and the J gene end by 8 bases; junction bases not matched to a gene: 13. Looked up from germline, CDR1 is SGHAT and CDR2 is FQNNGV. This CDR3 comprises 15 residues.

The chain is built from TRBV7-3 and TRBJ2-7, with 7 bases aligning to TRBD2. With V trimmed by 3 bases and J by 5 bases, 10 bases remained unmatched. This CDR3 spans 15 amino acids. Per germline, CDR1 SGHTA and CDR2 FQGTGA. As DNA, the CDR3 is TGTGCCAGCAGCTTTCTGATCCGGGAGGCCCACGAGCAGTACTTC. This translates into CASSFLIREAHEQYF.

This clone appeared a few times. This rearrangement joins TRBV29-1 to TRBJ2-6; D not resolved. CDR1 and CDR2 (germline): SQVTM, ANQGSEA. CDR3 length: 13 residues. V dropped 5 bases and J dropped 7 bases, with 12 bases sitting between them. CDR3 residues: CSVLGPDANVLTF. Written as DNA, the CDR3 is TGCAGCGTTCTAGGCCCCGATGCCAACGTCCTGACTTTC. Using reference TRBV29-1 and TRBJ2-6 for the parts outside the CDR3, the full variable domain is SAVISQKPSRDICQRGTSLTIQCQVDSQVTMMFWYRQQPGQSLTLIATANQGSEATYESGFVIDKFPISRPNLTFSTLTVSNMSPEDSSIYLCSVLGPDANVLTFGAGSRLTVL.

The J gene is TRBJ2-5, the V gene TRBV21-1; TRBD2 is the table's D call and was not checked against the DNA. TRBV21-1 is assigned pseudogene status. This CDR3 comprises 14 residues. The CDR3 is CASSKARPQETQYF. In nucleotides, the CDR3 is TGTGCCAGCAGCAAAGCGCGGCCGCAAGAGACCCAGTACTTC.

The chain has TRBV5-6 and TRBJ2-7; 9 positions match TRBD1. The V gene's germline CDR1 is SGHDT and CDR2 YYEEEE. Unmatched junction bases numbered 5, after V lost 1 base and J lost 3 bases. The CDR3 sequence is 15 residues long. Here the CDR3 reads CASSLRGQGLYEQYF. The CDR3 DNA is TGTGCCAGCAGCTTGAGGGGACAGGGCCTCTACGAGCAGTACTTC.

J is TRBJ2-7 and V is TRBV4-3, with 11 bases aligning to TRBD2. The V gene end was trimmed by 1 base and the J gene end by 6 bases; junction bases not matched to a gene: 14. CDR3 length: 18 amino acids. Germline V gene lookup returns CDR1 LGHNA and CDR2 YSLEER. This CDR3 reads CASSQVRLDIAGGFEQYF. Here the CDR3 DNA reads TGCGCCAGCAGCCAAGTGAGGCTGGATATAGCGGGAGGGTTCGAGCAGTACTTC.

This clone was seen just once. The rearrangement joins TRBV7-2 to TRBJ2-1; 10 bases align to TRBD2. This CDR3 has 17 amino acids. After removal of 5 bases from V and 0 bases from J, the junction contained 7 bases not matched to a gene. Germline V lookup: CDR1 SGHTA, CDR2 FQGNSA. The CDR3 protein is CASSPGLAETSYNEQFF. The DNA of the CDR3 is TGTGCCAGCAGCCCCGGACTAGCGGAGACCTCCTACAATGAGCAGTTCTTC.

In this sample, this clone turned up a few times. CDR3: CASSQDPGVIYEQYF. The CDR3 bases are TGCGCCAGCAGCCAAGATCCAGGGGTTATCTACGAGCAGTACTTC. The rearrangement links TRBV4-3 to TRBJ2-7; a weak D match, TRBD1 (6 bases). V lost 0 bases to trimming and J lost 3 bases, with 12 bases between them. This CDR3 has 15 amino acids. Germline V CDR1 and CDR2: LGHNA, YSLEER.

This chain links TRBV5-1 with TRBJ2-2, with a tentative D call TRBD1 (6 bases). V lost 0 bases and J lost 0, with 15 bases in between. Germline V gene lookup returns CDR1 SGHRS and CDR2 YFSETQ. There are 18 residues in the CDR3. The CDR3 DNA reads as TGCGCCAGCAGCTTGGGTCCCCCAGGGGCCCCGAACACCGGGGAGCTGTTTTTT. Its protein is CASSLGPPGAPNTGELFF.

The rearrangement uses TRBV5-4 and TRBJ2-3, with 7 bases fitting TRBD2. Germline V gene lookup returns CDR1 SGHNT and CDR2 YYREEE (reference sequence). J was trimmed by 6 bases and V by 6 bases; bases with no gene match: 10. The CDR3 extends over 14 amino acids. CDR3 bases: TGTGCCAGCATACGGAAGCGGGGAAAGGATACGCAGTATTTT. Translation: CASIRKRGKDTQYF.